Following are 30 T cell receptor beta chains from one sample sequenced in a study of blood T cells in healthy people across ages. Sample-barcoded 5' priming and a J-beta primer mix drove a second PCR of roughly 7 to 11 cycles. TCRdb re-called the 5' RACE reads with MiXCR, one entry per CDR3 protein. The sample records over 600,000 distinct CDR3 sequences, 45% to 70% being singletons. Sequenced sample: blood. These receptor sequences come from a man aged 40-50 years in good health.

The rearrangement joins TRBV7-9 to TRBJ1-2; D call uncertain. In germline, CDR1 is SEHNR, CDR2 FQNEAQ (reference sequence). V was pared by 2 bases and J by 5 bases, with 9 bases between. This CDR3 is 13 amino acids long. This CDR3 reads CASSLREAYGYTF. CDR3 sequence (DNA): TGTGCCAGCAGCTTAAGGGAGGCGTATGGCTACACCTTC.

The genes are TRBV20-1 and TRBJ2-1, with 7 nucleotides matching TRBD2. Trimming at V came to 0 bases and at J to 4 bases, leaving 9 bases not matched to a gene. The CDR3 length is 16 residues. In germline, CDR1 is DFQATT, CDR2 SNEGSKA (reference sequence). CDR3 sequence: CSARDYRGVSYNEQFF. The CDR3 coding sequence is TGCAGTGCTAGAGATTACCGGGGGGTTAGTTACAATGAGCAGTTCTTC.

The CDR3 sequence: CASSLGTGQGNQPQHF. CDR3 nucleotide sequence: TGTGCCAGCAGCCTCGGGACGGGACAGGGGAATCAGCCCCAGCATTTT. The chain combines TRBV7-9 with TRBJ1-5, with TRBD1 identical over 10 bases. Per germline, CDR1 SEHNR and CDR2 FQNEAQ (reference sequence). The V gene end was trimmed by 5 bases and the J gene end by 4 bases; junction bases not matched to a gene: 8. The CDR3 extends over 16 amino acids.

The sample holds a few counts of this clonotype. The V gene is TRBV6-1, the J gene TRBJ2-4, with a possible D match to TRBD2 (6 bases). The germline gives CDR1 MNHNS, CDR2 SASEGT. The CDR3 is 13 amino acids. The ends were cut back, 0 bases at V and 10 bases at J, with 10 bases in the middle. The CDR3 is CASSEAAGRIQYF. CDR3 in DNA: TGTGCCAGCAGTGAAGCGGCAGGGAGGATTCAGTACTTC.

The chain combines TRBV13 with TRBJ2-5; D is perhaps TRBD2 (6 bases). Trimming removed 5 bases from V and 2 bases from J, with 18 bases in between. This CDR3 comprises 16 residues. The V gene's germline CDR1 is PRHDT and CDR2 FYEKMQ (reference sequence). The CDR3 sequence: CASSGYGAGTQETQYF. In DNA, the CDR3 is TGTGCCAGCAGCGGGTATGGGGCGGGGACGCAAGAGACCCAGTACTTC.

In DNA form, the CDR3 reads TGTGCCAGCTCACCGAAGGGTAGCAATCAGCCCCAGCATTTT. Translating it yields CASSPKGSNQPQHF. The chain employs TRBV18 and TRBJ1-5; the D is unclear. The germline V gene encodes CDR1 KGHSH and CDR2 LQKENI. CDR3 size: 14 residues. With 3 bases removed from V and 0 bases from J, the gap between germline ends came to 6 bases.

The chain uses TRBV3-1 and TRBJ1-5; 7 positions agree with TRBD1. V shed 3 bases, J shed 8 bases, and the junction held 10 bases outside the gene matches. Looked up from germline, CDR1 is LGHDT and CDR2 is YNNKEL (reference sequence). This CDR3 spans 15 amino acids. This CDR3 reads CASSQSGQGQKPQHF. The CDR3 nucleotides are TGTGCCAGCAGCCAGTCGGGGCAGGGACAGAAGCCCCAGCATTTT.

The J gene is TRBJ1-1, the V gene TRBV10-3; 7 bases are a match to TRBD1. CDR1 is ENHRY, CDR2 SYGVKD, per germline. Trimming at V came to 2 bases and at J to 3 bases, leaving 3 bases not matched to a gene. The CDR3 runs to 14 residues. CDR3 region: CAISETGQHTEAFF. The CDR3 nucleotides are TGTGCCATCAGTGAGACGGGACAGCACACTGAAGCTTTCTTT.

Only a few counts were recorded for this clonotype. DNA for the CDR3: TGTGCCACCAGCAGAGATGCGGGGGAAAAACTGTTTTTT. The encoded protein is CATSRDAGEKLFF. The genes are TRBV15 and TRBJ1-4; no firm D call. The germline CDR1 and CDR2 sequences are LNHNV and YYDKDF (reference sequence). There are 13 residues in the CDR3. Trimming removed 0 bases from V and 8 bases from J, with 7 bases in between.

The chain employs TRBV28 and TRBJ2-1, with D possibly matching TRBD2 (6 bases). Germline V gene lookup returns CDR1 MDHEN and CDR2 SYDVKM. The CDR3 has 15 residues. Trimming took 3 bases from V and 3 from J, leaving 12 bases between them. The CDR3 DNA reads TGTGCCAGCAGTTTGAGGTGGGGAGGCTACAATGAGCAGTTCTTC. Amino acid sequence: CASSLRWGGYNEQFF.

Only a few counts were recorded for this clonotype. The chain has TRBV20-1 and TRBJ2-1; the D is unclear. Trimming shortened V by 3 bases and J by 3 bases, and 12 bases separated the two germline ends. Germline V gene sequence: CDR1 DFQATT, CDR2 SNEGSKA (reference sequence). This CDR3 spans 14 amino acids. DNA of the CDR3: TGCAGTGCTAGTTTAGCAGGTGTCTACAATGAGCAGTTCTTC. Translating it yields CSASLAGVYNEQFF.

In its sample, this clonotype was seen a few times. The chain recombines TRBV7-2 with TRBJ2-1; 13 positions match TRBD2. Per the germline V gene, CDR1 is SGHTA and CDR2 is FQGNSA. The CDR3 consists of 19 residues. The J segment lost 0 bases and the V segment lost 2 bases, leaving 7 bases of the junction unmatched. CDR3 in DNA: TGTGCCAGCAGCTTAAACCGACTAGCGGGGGGAAGCTCCTACAATGAGCAGTTCTTC. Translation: CASSLNRLAGGSSYNEQFF.

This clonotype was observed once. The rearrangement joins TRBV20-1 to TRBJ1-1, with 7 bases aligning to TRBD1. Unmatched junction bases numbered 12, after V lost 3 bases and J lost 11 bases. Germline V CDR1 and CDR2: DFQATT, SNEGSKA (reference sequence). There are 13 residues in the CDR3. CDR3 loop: CSASNSQGLGAFF. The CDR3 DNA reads TGCAGTGCTAGTAACTCACAGGGGCTGGGGGCTTTCTTT.

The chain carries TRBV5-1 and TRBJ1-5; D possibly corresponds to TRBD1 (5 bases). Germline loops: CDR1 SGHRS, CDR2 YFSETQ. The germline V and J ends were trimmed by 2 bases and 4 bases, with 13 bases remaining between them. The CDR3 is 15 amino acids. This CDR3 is CASSLDGAMNQPQHF. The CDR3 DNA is TGCGCCAGCAGCTTAGACGGGGCTATGAATCAGCCCCAGCATTTT.

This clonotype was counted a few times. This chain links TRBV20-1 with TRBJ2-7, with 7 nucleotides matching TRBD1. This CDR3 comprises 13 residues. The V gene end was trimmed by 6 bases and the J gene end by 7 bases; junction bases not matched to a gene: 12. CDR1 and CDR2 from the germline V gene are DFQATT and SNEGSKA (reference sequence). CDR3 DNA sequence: TGCAGTGCCCCCCACCCGGACAGGCCGGAGCAGTACTTC. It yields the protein CSAPHPDRPEQYF.

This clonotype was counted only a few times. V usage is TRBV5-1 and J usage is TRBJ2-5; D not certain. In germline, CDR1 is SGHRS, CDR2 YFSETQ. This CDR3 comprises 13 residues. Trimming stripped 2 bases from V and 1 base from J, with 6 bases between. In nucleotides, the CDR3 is TGCGCCAGCAGCTTCAAGACCCAAGAGACCCAGTACTTC. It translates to CASSFKTQETQYF.

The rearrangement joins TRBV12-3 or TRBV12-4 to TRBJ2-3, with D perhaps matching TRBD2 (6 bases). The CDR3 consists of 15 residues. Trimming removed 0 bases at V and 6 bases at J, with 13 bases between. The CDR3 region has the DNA TGTGCCAGCAGTTTAGCCGGGGGATTTGTGGATACGCAGTATTTT. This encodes CASSLAGGFVDTQYF.

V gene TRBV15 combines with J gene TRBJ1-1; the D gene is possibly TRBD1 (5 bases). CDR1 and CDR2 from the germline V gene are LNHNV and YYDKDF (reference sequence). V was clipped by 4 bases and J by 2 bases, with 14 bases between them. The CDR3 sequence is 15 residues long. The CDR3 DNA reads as TGTGCCACCAGCATCCCCCCAGGGAGCAACACTGAAGCTTTCTTT. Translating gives CATSIPPGSNTEAFF.

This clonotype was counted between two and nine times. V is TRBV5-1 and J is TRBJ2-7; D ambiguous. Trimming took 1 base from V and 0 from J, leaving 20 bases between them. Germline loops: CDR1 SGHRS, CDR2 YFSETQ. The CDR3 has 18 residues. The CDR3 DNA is TGCGCCAGCAGCTTGCCCGACTTCGAAGACTCTAGCTCCTACGAGCAGTACTTC. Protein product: CASSLPDFEDSSSYEQYF. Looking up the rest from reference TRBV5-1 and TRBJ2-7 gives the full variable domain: KAGVTQTPRYLIKTRGQQVTLSCSPISGHRSVSWYQQTPGQGLQFLFEYFSETQRNKGNFPGRFSGRQFSNSRSEMNVSTLELGDSALYLCASSLPDFEDSSSYEQYFGPGTRLTVT.

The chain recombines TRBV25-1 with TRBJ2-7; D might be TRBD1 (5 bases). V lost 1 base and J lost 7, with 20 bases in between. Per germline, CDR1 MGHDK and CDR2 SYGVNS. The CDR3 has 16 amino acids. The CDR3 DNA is TGTGCCAGCAGTGAATCAAGAACGACAGCCTTTTCGGAGCAGTACTTC. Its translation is CASSESRTTAFSEQYF.

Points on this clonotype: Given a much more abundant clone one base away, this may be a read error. CDR3 sequence: CGARTAGNANEQFF. In DNA, the CDR3 is TGCGGTGCTAGAACCGCGGGGAATGCTAATGAGCAGTTCTTC. The chain uses TRBV20-1 and TRBJ2-1; a weak D match, TRBD2 (6 bases). This CDR3 has 14 residues. CDR1 DFQATT and CDR2 SNEGSKA come from the germline V gene (reference sequence).

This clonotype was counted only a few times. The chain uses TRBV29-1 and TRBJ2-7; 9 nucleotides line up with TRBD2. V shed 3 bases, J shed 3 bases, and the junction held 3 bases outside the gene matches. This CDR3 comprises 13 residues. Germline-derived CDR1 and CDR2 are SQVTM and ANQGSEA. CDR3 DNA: TGCAGCGTTGAGACTAGCGGTGACTACGAGCAGTACTTC. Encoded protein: CSVETSGDYEQYF.

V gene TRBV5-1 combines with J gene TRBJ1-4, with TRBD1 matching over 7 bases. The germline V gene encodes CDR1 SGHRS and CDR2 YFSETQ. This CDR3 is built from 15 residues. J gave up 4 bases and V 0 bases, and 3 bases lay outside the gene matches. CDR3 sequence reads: CASSLEGQRNEKLFF. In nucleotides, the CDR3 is TGCGCCAGCAGCTTGGAGGGACAGCGTAATGAAAAACTGTTTTTT.

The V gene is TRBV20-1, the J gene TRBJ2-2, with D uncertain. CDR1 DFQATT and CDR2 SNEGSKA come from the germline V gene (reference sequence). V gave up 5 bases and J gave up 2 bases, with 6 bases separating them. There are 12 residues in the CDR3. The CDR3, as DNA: TGCAGTGCTTTGCGTAACACCGGGGAGCTGTTTTTT. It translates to CSALRNTGELFF.

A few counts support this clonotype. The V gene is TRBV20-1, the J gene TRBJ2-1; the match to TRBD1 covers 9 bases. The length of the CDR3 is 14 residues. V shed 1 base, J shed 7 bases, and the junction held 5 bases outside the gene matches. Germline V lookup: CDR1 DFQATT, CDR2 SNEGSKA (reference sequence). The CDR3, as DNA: TGCAGTGCTAGAGGGACAGGGGCACGGAATGAGCAGTTCTTC. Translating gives CSARGTGARNEQFF.

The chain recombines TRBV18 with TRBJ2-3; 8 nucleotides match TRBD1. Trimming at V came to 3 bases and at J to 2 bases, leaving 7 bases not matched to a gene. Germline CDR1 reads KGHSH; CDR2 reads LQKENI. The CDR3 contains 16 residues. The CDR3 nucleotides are TGTGCCAGCTCACCGGCCGGACAGGGCTTCACAGATACGCAGTATTTT. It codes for CASSPAGQGFTDTQYF.

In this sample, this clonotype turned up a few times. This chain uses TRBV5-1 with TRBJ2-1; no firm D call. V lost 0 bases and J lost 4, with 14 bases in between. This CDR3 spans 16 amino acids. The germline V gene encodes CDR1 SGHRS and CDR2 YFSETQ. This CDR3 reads CASSLADAARYNEQFF. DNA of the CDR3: TGCGCCAGCAGCTTGGCGGACGCCGCAAGGTACAATGAGCAGTTCTTC.

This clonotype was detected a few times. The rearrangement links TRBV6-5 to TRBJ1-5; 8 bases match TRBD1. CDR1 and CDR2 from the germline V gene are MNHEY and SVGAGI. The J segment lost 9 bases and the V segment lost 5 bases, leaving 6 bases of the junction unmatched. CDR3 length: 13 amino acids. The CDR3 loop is CASSETGGRPQHF. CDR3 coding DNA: TGTGCCAGCAGTGAAACAGGGGGAAGGCCCCAGCATTTT.

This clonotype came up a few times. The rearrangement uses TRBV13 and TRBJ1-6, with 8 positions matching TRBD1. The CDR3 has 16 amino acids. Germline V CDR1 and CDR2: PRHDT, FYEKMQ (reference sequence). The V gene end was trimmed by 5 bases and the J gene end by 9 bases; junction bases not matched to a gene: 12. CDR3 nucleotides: TGTGCCAGCAGCACTGGACAGGGAAGGGCAGCTTCACCCCTCCACTTT. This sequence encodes CASSTGQGRAASPLHF.

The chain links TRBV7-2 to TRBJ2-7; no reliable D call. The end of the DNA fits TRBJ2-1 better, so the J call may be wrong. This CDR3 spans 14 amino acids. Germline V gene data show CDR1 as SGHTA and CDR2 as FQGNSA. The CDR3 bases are TGTGCCAGCAGCTTAAGCCTGGGTAGAAATGAGCAGTTCTTC. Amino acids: CASSLSLGRNEQFF.